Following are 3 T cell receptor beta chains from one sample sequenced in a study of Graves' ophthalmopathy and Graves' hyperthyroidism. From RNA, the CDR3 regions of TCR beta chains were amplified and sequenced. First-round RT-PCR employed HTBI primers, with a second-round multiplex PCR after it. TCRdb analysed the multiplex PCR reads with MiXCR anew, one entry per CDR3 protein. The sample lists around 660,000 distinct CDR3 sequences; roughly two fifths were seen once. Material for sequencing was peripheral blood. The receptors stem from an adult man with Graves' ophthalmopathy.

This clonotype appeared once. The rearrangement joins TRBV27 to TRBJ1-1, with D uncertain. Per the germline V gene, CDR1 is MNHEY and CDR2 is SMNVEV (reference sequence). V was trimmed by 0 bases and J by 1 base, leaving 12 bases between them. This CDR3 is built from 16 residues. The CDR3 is CASSLSGLRGNTEAFF. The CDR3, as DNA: TGTGCCAGCAGTTTATCTGGGCTCAGAGGGAACACTGAAGCTTTCTTT.

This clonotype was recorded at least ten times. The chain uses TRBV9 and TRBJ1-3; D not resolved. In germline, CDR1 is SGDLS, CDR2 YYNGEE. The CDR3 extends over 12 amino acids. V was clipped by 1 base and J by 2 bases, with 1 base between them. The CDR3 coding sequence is TGTGCCAGCAGCGTACCTGGAAACACCATATATTTT. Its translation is CASSVPGNTIYF. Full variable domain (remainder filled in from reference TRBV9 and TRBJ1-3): DSGVTQTPKHLITATGQRVTLRCSPRSGDLSVYWYQQSLDQGLQFLIQYYNGEERAKGNILERFSAQQFPDLHSELNLSSLELGDSALYFCASSVPGNTIYFGEGSWLTVV.

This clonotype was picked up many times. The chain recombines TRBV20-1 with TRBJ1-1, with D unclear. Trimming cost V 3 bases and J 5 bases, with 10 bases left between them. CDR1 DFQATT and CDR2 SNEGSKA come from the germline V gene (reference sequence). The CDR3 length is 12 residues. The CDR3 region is CSASRSETEAFF. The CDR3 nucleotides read TGCAGTGCTAGTAGGTCGGAGACTGAAGCTTTCTTT.